This T cell receptor beta chain emerged from a study of Graves' ophthalmopathy and Graves' hyperthyroidism. Study-level results: Thyroid clonotypes that were expanded above 0.001 frequency mostly also appeared in blood.

Amplified material comprised TCR beta CDR3 regions derived from RNA transcripts. HTBI primers primed a first-round RT-PCR, and a second-round multiplex PCR followed. From the multiplex PCR reads, TCRdb called clonotypes with MiXCR, one entry per CDR3 protein. The data show roughly 410,000 distinct CDR3 sequences, approximately 15% seen once. There are many counts of this clonotype. Antigen specificity is unknown. Other autoimmune disease, uncontrolled infection, pregnancy and lactation led to exclusion. CDR1 and CDR2 from the germline V gene are SGHRS and YFSETQ. The CDR3 totals 13 residues. V lost 2 bases and J lost 4, with 9 bases in between.

Sequenced: peripheral blood. This TCR derives from a woman aged 18-29 years with stable Graves' hyperthyroidism. The chain carries TRBV5-1 and TRBJ1-1; a possible D gene is TRBD1 (5 bases). The CDR3 DNA reads as TGCGCCAGCAGCTTCCTTCAGGGCACTGAAGCTTTCTTT. Translating gives CASSFLQGTEAFF.